A selection of T cell receptor beta chains follows, all from one sample in a study of T cell repertoires in cytomegalovirus infection. MiXCR was run by TCRdb on the reads, yielding one entry per CDR3 protein. The profile covers 150,000 to 200,000 distinct CDR3 sequences, with roughly 28% appearing a single time and roughly 29% taken by the ten largest. The sample taken for sequencing was PBMCs. The source of these receptors is a human donor in good health (CMV status not recorded). Some clones in this sample may be carry-over from other donors' samples. Both conserved end residues are part of each CDR3. D genes are given only for firm matches. Clone size is shown for a subset of rows, as once, few, many or a class of expanded clone.

cdr3_nt: TGTGCCACCAGCAGAGATCCCCCCCCAGAGACCCAGTACTTC
cdr3_aa: CATSRDPPPETQYF
cdr3_length: 14
clone_size: NA
v_call: TRBV15
d_call: NA
j_call: TRBJ2-5

cdr3_nt: TGTGCCAGTAGCGTCGGAACCCGTAATGAAAAACTGTTTTTT
cdr3_aa: CASSVGTRNEKLFF
cdr3_length: 14
clone_size: NA
v_call: TRBV19
d_call: NA
j_call: TRBJ1-4

cdr3_nt: TGTGCCAGCAGCTCTGGGAATCCCCATGCCAATGAGCAGTTCTTC
cdr3_aa: CASSSGNPHANEQFF
cdr3_length: 15
clone_size: NA
v_call: TRBV5-4
d_call: NA
j_call: TRBJ2-1

cdr3_nt: TGTGCCAGCAGTTTAGCGGGACAGGTCAGAGGGTCCCAGCATTTT
cdr3_aa: CASSLAGQVRGSQHF
cdr3_length: 15
clone_size: NA
v_call: TRBV12-3/TRBV12-4
d_call: TRBD1
j_call: TRBJ1-5

cdr3_nt: TGTGCCAGCAGCCCACGTCAGGGGCATTCAGGCACTGAAGCTTTCTTT
cdr3_aa: CASSPRQGHSGTEAFF
cdr3_length: 16
clone_size: NA
v_call: TRBV9
d_call: NA
j_call: TRBJ1-1

cdr3_nt: TGTGCCAGCAGCTTCTACTTCGGACTAGCATCGAATGAGCAGTTCTTC
cdr3_aa: CASSFYFGLASNEQFF
cdr3_length: 16
clone_size: NA
v_call: TRBV7-8
d_call: TRBD2
j_call: TRBJ2-1

cdr3_nt: TGCAGTCCGATTTCTAGCGGGGACTTCACAGATACGCAGTATTTT
cdr3_aa: CSPISSGDFTDTQYF
cdr3_length: 15
clone_size: few
v_call: TRBV20-1
d_call: TRBD2
j_call: TRBJ2-3

cdr3_nt: TGTGCTAGTGGTTTGGCCAAGGGTCAGCCCCAGCATTTT
cdr3_aa: CASGLAKGQPQHF
cdr3_length: 13
clone_size: many
v_call: TRBV12-5
d_call: NA
j_call: TRBJ1-5

cdr3_nt: TGTGCCAGCAGCCGGGGACTAGCGGGACGCCAAGAGACCCAGTACTTC
cdr3_aa: CASSRGLAGRQETQYF
cdr3_length: 16
clone_size: NA
v_call: TRBV12-3/TRBV12-4
d_call: TRBD2
j_call: TRBJ2-5

cdr3_nt: TGCGCCAGCAGCTTTCCTAGGGGTTCCTACAATGAGCAGTTCTTC
cdr3_aa: CASSFPRGSYNEQFF
cdr3_length: 15
clone_size: few
v_call: TRBV5-1
d_call: NA
j_call: TRBJ2-1